The rows below give T cell receptor beta chains drawn from one sample of a study of blood T cell repertoires in COVID-19. This table comes from immunoSEQ multiplex PCR, and its TCRdb copy is limited to in-frame clones, with some not included. The data contain around 60,000 clones, 65% to 85% of them singletons. Sequencing was done on a sample of peripheral blood. Receptor source: a man at least 80 years old with active or convalescent COVID-19. CDR3s include the opening cysteine and the closing phenylalanine or tryptophan. The order of the fields is V gene, CDR3 protein.

TRBV5-8	CASSLGVGGSYNEQFF
TRBV7-3	CASSLAGGSTDTQYF
TRBV21-1	CASSKSQGLAGGAEQFF
TRBV15	CATSPERAGVSTDTQYF
TRBV5-8	CASSPLQGAEEKLFF
TRBV7-9	CASSLATSGKHPYEQYF
TRBV5-1	CASSLPPSDYNEQFF
TRBV27	CASGVYEGQPQHF
TRBV12-3/TRBV12-4	CASSWTGYEQYF
TRBV12-3/TRBV12-4	CASSLAGGAFF
TRBV6-5	CASSYADRSYEQYF
TRBV20-1	CSARDRSTQYF
TRBV27	CASSPRADRVNYGYTF
TRBV7-2	CASSRRGATISGANVLTF
TRBV5-4	CASSPSQGWAYNEQFF
TRBV11-2	CASSLWDSGRNEQFF
TRBV20-1	CSATGTYEQYF
TRBV28	CASSQGQYGYTF
TRBV7-6	CASSLEGGAGPMLYEQYF